Sequencing of this TCR beta chain was carried out in a study of cytomegalovirus exposure and HLA in healthy donors. Overall study context: The 600 to 800 first-cohort repertoires shared a platform with the 130 or so validation repertoires, as reported in a later analysis.

The CDR3 loop spans 15 amino acids. Trimming cost V 2 bases and J 6 bases; bases outside gene matches: 7. Germline V gene lookup returns CDR1 LNHDA and CDR2 SQIVND (reference sequence). This clone was picked up a small number of times. Profiled with immunoSEQ multiplex PCR; TCRdb holds only in-frame clones, not every one. Of 200,000 to 250,000 clones listed, over 80% are singletons. This TCR derives from a woman under 40 in good health and CMV-seropositive. Sequenced input: PBMCs. The chain employs TRBV19 and TRBJ2-1, with 7 bases matching TRBD1. The CDR3 protein is CASSISGQSSNEQFF. The CDR3 DNA reads TGTGCCAGTAGTATATCGGGACAGTCTAGCAATGAGCAGTTCTTC.